This TCR beta chain is from a study of blood T cells in healthy people across ages (dated by TCRdb to about 2015). A note on the overall study: In model experiments, template switching captured about one uniquely barcoded TCR beta cDNA molecule for every two T cells. The study measured age-related changes in TCR beta repertoire diversity using deep sequencing normalized with unique cDNA molecular identifiers. Donors were grouped into four age groups: young (average 16 years), middle-aged (roughly 40), aged (approximately 67) and long-lived (over 80). To avoid experimental bias, donors of different ages were distributed randomly across sequencing lanes. The study analyzed two additional independent replicas of 1 million unique cDNA reads from the same blood draw for two donors, one aged 18 to 30 and one aged 80 or older. The study at large found these results: Observed TCR beta diversity per million T cells fell roughly linearly with age, and a significant reduction was already apparent by age roughly 41. Since profiling was done on bulk unsorted PBMCs, naive and antigen-experienced compartments could not be conclusively compared. The CMV infection status of donors was not known, potentially confounding age-related changes in expanded clonotypes. Observed TCR beta diversity correlated strongly with the percentage of naive T cells measured by flow cytometry. Total diversity estimates from one million sequenced T cells were considered lower bounds and underestimates. Compared with the aged group, the long-lived group had more naive CD4+ T cells, fewer expanded clones and increased TCR diversity, suggesting age selection.

This clonotype has just one count. What this receptor recognizes is not known. No much larger clone exists at a distance of one base, and base qualities are not known. V is pared back by 7 bases and J by 3 bases, with 15 bases lying between the germline termini. From a lookup of the germline V gene, CDR1 and CDR2 are SNHLY and FYNNEI. The CDR3 covers 14 residues, taking in both the cysteine and the phenylalanine. The sequence is cut down to CDR3 DNA, 42 bases in frame from base 1. The approximately 41 donors, aged about 6 to 100 years, were systemically healthy Caucasian individuals from Russia. Approximately 10 milliliters of peripheral blood were collected from each donor into EDTA-treated Vacutainer tubes. Ficoll-Paque density-gradient centrifugation was used to isolate PBMCs, with at least 6.5 million per sample. Total RNA, at least 6 micrograms per sample, was extracted from PBMCs with Trizol reagent. For every donor, an aliquot of PBMCs went through flow cytometry to measure the percentages of naive CD45RAhigh/CD27high T cells.

Libraries were prepared through 5' RACE. The instrument given in TCRdb is Illumina HiSeq 2500. A second PCR of roughly 7 to 11 cycles was performed with a sample-barcoded 5' primer and a J-beta primer mix. Each TCR beta cDNA molecule received a unique molecular identifier from a template-switch 5' adaptor carrying 12 random nucleotides. At least 3 million CDR3-containing paired-end reads were obtained from each sample. First-strand cDNA was synthesized from all RNA with the Mint cDNA synthesis kit, primed by a TRBC-specific oligonucleotide. Following uracil-DNA glycosylase treatment, a first 18-cycle PCR with universal primers M1SS and BC2_uni_R was performed on all cDNA. The authors' analysis ran thus. Each sample was normalized by randomly selecting 1 million high-quality reads, each carrying a distinct molecular identifier. Reads sharing molecular identifiers were discarded rather than binned into consensus sequences. MiTCR, with a Q25 quality threshold and the strictest error-elimination algorithm, was used for CDR3 identification, clonotype clustering and error correction. A nonparametric unseen species model with Euler transformation was used to estimate lower-bound total TCR beta diversity. The public reads were reprocessed in TCRdb via fastp at Q25 and MiXCR, keeping in-frame beta chains. For every CDR3 protein sequence, its rows merge into one entry that carries the most common genes and DNA. The V and J calls shown here were made by TCRdb, not taken from the authors' results. Here the sample has about 2 million distinct CDR3 sequences; about 50% occur a single time. The ten largest clones capture approximately 2% of the sample.

The clonotype was recovered from a woman aged 40 to 50 in good health. Sequencing input: blood. The V gene is TRBV2 and the J gene is TRBJ1-1; the D segment could be TRBD1, given 5 matching bases. The DNA sequence reads TGTGCCAGCAATCTTCCCCCGGGGGACACTGAAGCTTTCTTT. This is translated as CASNLPPGDTEAFF.